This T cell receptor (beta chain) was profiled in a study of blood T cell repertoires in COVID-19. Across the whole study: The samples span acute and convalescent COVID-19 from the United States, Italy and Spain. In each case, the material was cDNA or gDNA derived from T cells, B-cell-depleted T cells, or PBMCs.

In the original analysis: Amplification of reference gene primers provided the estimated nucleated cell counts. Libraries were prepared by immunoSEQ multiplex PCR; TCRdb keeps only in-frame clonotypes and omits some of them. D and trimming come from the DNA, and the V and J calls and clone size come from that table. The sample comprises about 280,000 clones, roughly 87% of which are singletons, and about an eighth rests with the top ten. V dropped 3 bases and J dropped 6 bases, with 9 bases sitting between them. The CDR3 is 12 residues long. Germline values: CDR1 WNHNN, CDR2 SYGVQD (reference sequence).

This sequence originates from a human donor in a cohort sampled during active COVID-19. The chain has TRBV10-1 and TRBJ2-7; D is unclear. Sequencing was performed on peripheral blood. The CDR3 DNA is TGCGCCAGCAGTGACACCCGCGGCGAGCAGTACTTC. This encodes CASSDTRGEQYF.